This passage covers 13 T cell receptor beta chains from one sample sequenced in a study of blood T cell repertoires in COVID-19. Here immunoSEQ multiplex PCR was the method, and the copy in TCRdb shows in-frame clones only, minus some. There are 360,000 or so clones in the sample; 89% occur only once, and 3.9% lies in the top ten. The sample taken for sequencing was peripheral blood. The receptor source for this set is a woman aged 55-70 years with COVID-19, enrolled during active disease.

This CDR3 is CASSQDSGGAVRETQYF. The CDR3 region has the DNA TGCGCCAGCAGCCAAGATTCGGGGGGGGCCGTCAGGGAGACCCAGTACTTC. The V and J genes are TRBV4-1 and TRBJ2-5; TRBD2 matches 8 bases. CDR1 MGHRA and CDR2 YSYEKL come from the germline V gene. V lost 0 bases to trimming and J lost 5 bases; unmatched junction nucleotides: 11. This CDR3 is 17 amino acids long.

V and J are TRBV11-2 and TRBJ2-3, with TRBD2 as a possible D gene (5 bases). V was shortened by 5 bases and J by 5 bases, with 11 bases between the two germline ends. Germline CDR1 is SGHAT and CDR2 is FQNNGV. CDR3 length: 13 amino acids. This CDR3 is CASSTSGLDTQYF. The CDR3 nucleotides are TGTGCCAGCAGCACCAGCGGTCTAGATACGCAGTATTTT.

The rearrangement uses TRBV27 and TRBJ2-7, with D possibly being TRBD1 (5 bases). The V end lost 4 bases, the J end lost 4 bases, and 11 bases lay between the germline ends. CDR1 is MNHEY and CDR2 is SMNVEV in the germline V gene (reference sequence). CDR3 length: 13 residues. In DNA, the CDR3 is TGTGCCAGCAGTTGGACATCGCGGTACGAGCAGTACTTC. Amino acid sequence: CASSWTSRYEQYF.

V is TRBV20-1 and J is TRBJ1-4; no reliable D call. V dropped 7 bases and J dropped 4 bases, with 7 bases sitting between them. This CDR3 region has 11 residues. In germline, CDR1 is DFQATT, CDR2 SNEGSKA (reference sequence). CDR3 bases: TGCAGTGGCCGGTTTAATGAAAAACTGTTTTTT. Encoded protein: CSGRFNEKLFF.

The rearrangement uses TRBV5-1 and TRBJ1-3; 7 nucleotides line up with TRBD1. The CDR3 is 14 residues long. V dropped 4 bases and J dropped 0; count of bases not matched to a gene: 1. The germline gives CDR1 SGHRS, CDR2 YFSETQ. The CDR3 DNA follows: TGCGCCAGCAGCCAGGGGGGCTCTGGAAACACCATATATTTT. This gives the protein CASSQGGSGNTIYF.

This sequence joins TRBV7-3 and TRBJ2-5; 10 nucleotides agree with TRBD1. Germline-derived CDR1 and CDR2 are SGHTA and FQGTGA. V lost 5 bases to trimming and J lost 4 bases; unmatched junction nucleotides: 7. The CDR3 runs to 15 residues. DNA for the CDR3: TGTGCCAGCAGCCCCGGAGGACAGGGGGGAGAGACCCAGTACTTC. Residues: CASSPGGQGGETQYF.

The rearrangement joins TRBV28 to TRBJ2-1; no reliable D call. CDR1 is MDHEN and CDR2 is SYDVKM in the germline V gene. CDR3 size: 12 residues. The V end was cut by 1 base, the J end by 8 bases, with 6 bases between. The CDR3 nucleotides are TGTGCCAGCAGTTTATCAGAGGATGAGCAGTTCTTC. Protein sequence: CASSLSEDEQFF.

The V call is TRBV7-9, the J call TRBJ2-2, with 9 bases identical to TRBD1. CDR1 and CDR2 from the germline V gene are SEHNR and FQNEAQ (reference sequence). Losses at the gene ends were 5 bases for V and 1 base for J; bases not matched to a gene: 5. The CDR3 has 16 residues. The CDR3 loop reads CASSADRGKNTGELFF. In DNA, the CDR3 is TGTGCCAGCAGCGCGGACAGGGGAAAGAACACCGGGGAGCTGTTTTTT.

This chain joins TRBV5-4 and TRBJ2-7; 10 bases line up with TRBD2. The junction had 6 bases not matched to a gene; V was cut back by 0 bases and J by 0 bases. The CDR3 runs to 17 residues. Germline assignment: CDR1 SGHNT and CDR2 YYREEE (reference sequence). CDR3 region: CASSLGAGGTSSYEQYF. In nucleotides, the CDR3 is TGTGCCAGCAGCTTGGGAGCGGGGGGGACCTCCTCCTACGAGCAGTACTTC.

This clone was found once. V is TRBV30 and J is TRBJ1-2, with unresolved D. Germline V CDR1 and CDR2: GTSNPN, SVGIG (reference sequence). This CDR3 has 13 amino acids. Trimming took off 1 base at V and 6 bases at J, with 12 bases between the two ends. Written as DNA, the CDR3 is TGTGCCTGGAGTGCCTCGGACTTGAATGGCTACACCTTC. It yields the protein CAWSASDLNGYTF.

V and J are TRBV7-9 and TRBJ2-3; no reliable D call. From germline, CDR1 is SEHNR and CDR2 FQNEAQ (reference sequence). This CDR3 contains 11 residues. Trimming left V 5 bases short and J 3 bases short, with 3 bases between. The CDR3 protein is CASSRTDTQYF. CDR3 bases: TGTGCCAGCAGCCGGACAGATACGCAGTATTTT.

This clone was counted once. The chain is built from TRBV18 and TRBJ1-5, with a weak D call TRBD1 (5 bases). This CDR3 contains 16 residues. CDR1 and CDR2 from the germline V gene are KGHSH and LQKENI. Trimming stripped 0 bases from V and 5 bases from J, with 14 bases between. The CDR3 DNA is TGTGCCAGCTCACCACCTGGGAGGGTAGGGGATCAGCCCCAGCATTTT. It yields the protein CASSPPGRVGDQPQHF. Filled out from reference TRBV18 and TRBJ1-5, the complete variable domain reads NAGVMQNPRHLVRRRGQEARLRCSPMKGHSHVYWYRQLPEEGLKFMVYLQKENIIDESGMPKERFSAEFPKEGPSILRIQQVVRGDSAAYFCASSPPGRVGDQPQHFGDGTRLSIL.

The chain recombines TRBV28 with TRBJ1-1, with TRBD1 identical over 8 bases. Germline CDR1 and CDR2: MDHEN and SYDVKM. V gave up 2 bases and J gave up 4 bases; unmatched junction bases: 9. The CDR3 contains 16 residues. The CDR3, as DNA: TGTGCCAGCAGTTTAGACAGGGGCGCCTGGGTCACTGAAGCTTTCTTT. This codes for CASSLDRGAWVTEAFF.